Below are 18 T cell receptor beta chains sequenced from a single sample in a study of hypomethylating agent response in myelodysplastic syndrome. Measured with immunoSEQ multiplex PCR; TCRdb has only the in-frame clones, and not every one. The sample holds fewer than 3,500 clones, 65% to 90% seen once. The input for sequencing was bone marrow, taken before or after starting hypomethylating agent treatment for myelodysplastic syndrome (not recorded which). The receptors shown here come from a human donor with myelodysplastic syndrome.

This sequence joins TRBV5-1 and TRBJ2-2; 9 nucleotides match TRBD1. This CDR3 has 18 residues. V shed 1 base and J 2 bases; nucleotides not matched to a gene: 9. Per the germline V gene, CDR1 is SGHRS and CDR2 is YFSETQ. The DNA of the CDR3 is TGCGCCAGCAGCTTGTCTCTAAGGGGACAGGGTAACACCGGGGAGCTGTTTTTT. Its protein product is CASSLSLRGQGNTGELFF. Variable domain in full (rest from reference TRBV5-1 and TRBJ2-2): KAGVTQTPRYLIKTRGQQVTLSCSPISGHRSVSWYQQTPGQGLQFLFEYFSETQRNKGNFPGRFSGRQFSNSRSEMNVSTLELGDSALYLCASSLSLRGQGNTGELFFGEGSRLTVL.

The chain links TRBV7-9 to TRBJ1-4; D gene uncertain. From germline, CDR1 is SEHNR and CDR2 FQNEAQ (reference sequence). This CDR3 has 14 amino acids. Between the trimmed V and J ends, which lost 8 bases and 5 bases, there was a span of 15 bases. CDR3 bases: TGTGCCAGCGCTTTAAGGGCGCCGAATGAAAAACTGTTTTTT. Its translation: CASALRAPNEKLFF.

CDR3 sequence (DNA): TGTGCCAGCAGCTTGGGACCCCAGCAGTCGGCAGATACGCAGTATTTT. Its translation: CASSLGPQQSADTQYF. This chain connects TRBV5-6 to TRBJ2-3; D gene uncertain. The ends were cut back, 0 bases at V and 4 bases at J, with 15 bases in the middle. CDR3 length: 16 residues. From germline, CDR1 is SGHDT and CDR2 YYEEEE.

The chain carries TRBV28 and TRBJ1-3; no clear D. Trimming took off 3 bases at V and 0 bases at J, with 9 bases between the two ends. The CDR3 runs to 15 residues. CDR1 and CDR2 (germline): MDHEN, SYDVKM. The CDR3 DNA follows: TGTGCCAGCAGTTTGAGGGCCTACTCTGGAAACACCATATATTTT. Its protein is CASSLRAYSGNTIYF.

The rearrangement uses TRBV4-1 and TRBJ1-5, with 7 bases fitting TRBD1. V was clipped by 4 bases and J by 9 bases; unmatched bases: 6. Per the germline V gene, CDR1 is MGHRA and CDR2 is YSYEKL. The CDR3 length is 13 residues. The CDR3 spells CASSRDPGGPQHF. In DNA, the CDR3 is TGCGCCAGCAGCCGAGACCCAGGGGGGCCCCAGCATTTT.

This sequence joins TRBV4-3 and TRBJ1-6, with 10 bases identical to TRBD1. The length of the CDR3 is 14 residues. V was pared by 8 bases and J by 8 bases, with 6 bases of the junction left unmatched. Germline CDR1 reads LGHNA; CDR2 reads YSLEER. The CDR3 DNA follows: TGCGCCAGCTCTTTGACAGGGGGCGATTCACCCCTCCACTTT. It is translated as CASSLTGGDSPLHF.

The chain is built from TRBV6-6 and TRBJ2-1; D tentatively fits TRBD1 or TRBD2 (5 bases each). The V gene lost 4 bases and the J gene lost 7 bases, with 11 bases spanning the gap. Germline-derived CDR1 and CDR2 are MNHNY and SVGAGI (reference sequence). The CDR3 contains 13 residues. The CDR3: CASSFPGRNEQFF. The CDR3 region has the DNA TGTGCCAGCAGTTTCCCGGGACGGAATGAGCAGTTCTTC.

The chain couples TRBV11-2 to TRBJ1-6; 8 bases map to TRBD1. Germline loops: CDR1 SGHAT, CDR2 FQNNGV. The CDR3 contains 16 residues. V shed 6 bases, J shed 7 bases, and the junction held 11 bases outside the gene matches. The CDR3: CASRGGTGTMNSPLHF. The CDR3 region has the DNA TGTGCCAGCAGGGGCGGGACAGGAACAATGAATTCACCCCTCCACTTT. Supplemented by reference TRBV11-2 and TRBJ1-6, the full variable domain reads EAGVAQSPRYKIIEKRQSVAFWCNPISGHATLYWYQQILGQGPKLLIQFQNNGVVDDSQLPKDRFSAERLKGVDSTLKIQPAKLEDSAVYLCASRGGTGTMNSPLHFGNGTRLTVT.

The chain links TRBV7-9 to TRBJ2-7; D unclear. Germline CDR1 and CDR2: SEHNR and FQNEAQ (reference sequence). The CDR3 has 13 amino acids. V was pared by 2 bases and J by 4 bases, with 9 bases between. The CDR3 nucleotides are TGTGCCAGCAGCTTATACGTACAATACGAGCAGTACTTC. It is translated as CASSLYVQYEQYF.

The rearrangement links TRBV6-5 to TRBJ2-3; D is possibly TRBD2 (7 bases). V was trimmed by 4 bases and J by 2 bases, leaving 16 bases between them. There are 16 residues in the CDR3. Per germline, CDR1 MNHEY and CDR2 SVGAGI. CDR3 DNA sequence: TGTGCCAGCAGTTTACAGGGAGGGGGTTTCACAGATACGCAGTATTTT. Encoded protein: CASSLQGGGFTDTQYF.

A remark on this clone: A much larger clone differs from this one at a single base, so this may be a read error. V and J are TRBV5-6 and TRBJ1-5; 8 bases are a match to TRBD1. The V segment lost 4 bases and the J segment 2 bases; nucleotides outside the gene matches: 5. The CDR3 runs to 15 residues. In germline, CDR1 is SGHDT, CDR2 YYEEEE. CDR3 DNA sequence: TGTGCCAGCAGCCCGACAGGGGCGGGCAATCAGCCCCAGCATTTT. As protein: CASSPTGAGNQPQHF.

V is TRBV4-2 and J is TRBJ1-5, with 8 bases lining up with TRBD1. The ends lost 0 bases at V and 6 bases at J; junction bases unmatched: 13. CDR3 length equals 18 residues. Germline lookup yields CDR1 LGHNA and CDR2 YNFKEQ. The CDR3 is CASSQDVARTGRAQPQHF. CDR3 nucleotides: TGTGCCAGCAGCCAAGATGTAGCTAGGACAGGGAGGGCTCAGCCCCAGCATTTT.

The gene calls are TRBV29-1 and TRBJ2-5, with a weak D call TRBD2 (7 bases). Trimming cost V 2 bases and J 4 bases, with 11 bases left between them. CDR3 length: 13 residues. CDR1 is SQVTM, CDR2 ANQGSEA, per germline. The CDR3 reads CSVERRGGETQYF. Written as DNA, the CDR3 is TGCAGCGTTGAAAGGAGGGGGGGAGAGACCCAGTACTTC.

The chain employs TRBV7-2 and TRBJ1-2; TRBD1 is a possible D gene (5 bases). The germline CDR1 and CDR2 sequences are SGHTA and FQGNSA. The length of the CDR3 is 15 residues. Trimming cost V 5 bases and J 3 bases, with 16 bases left between them. The CDR3 region is CASSPRGIRDYGYTF. CDR3 sequence (DNA): TGTGCCAGCAGCCCCCGGGGGATCAGAGACTATGGCTACACCTTC.

The chain links TRBV28 to TRBJ2-5; D is perhaps TRBD1 (6 bases). The CDR3 consists of 17 residues. Germline V gives CDR1 MDHEN, CDR2 SYDVKM. Deletions cut 5 bases from V and 1 base from J, with 20 bases between. This chain's CDR3 is CASSPHGTPTLQETQYF. The CDR3 DNA follows: TGTGCCAGCAGTCCCCACGGGACACCCACCCTCCAAGAGACCCAGTACTTC.

V usage is TRBV25-1 and J usage is TRBJ2-3; no reliable D call. The CDR3 consists of 11 residues. CDR1 is MGHDK and CDR2 is SYGVNS in the germline V gene. The germline V and J ends were trimmed by 4 bases and 5 bases, with 4 bases remaining between them. CDR3 sequence reads: CASSARDTQYF. CDR3 DNA: TGTGCCAGCAGTGCCAGAGATACGCAGTATTTT.

The sample holds one count of this clone. This rearrangement joins TRBV6-5 to TRBJ2-7; possible D gene TRBD2, 6 bases. Per germline, CDR1 MNHEY and CDR2 SVGAGI. The CDR3 extends over 14 amino acids. Deletions cut 2 bases from V and 2 bases from J, with 10 bases between. This chain's CDR3 is CASSYGRGAYEQYF. The CDR3 nucleotides are TGTGCCAGCAGTTACGGGCGGGGAGCCTACGAGCAGTACTTC.

This chain uses TRBV6-5 with TRBJ1-2; the D gene is possibly TRBD1 (5 bases). This CDR3 is 14 amino acids long. Germline loops: CDR1 MNHEY, CDR2 SVGAGI. V lost 6 bases, J lost 8 bases, and 19 bases lay in between. As DNA, the CDR3 is TGTGCCAGCAGCCCCATAGGGGCAGTCAGGGGCTACACCTTC. Protein sequence: CASSPIGAVRGYTF.